The sequence of this T cell receptor (beta chain) was determined in a study of T cells in Graves' hyperthyroidism and ophthalmopathy. General observations from the study: Before onset, by a median of approximately 6.2 months, the model predicted ophthalmopathy. In blood, most of the thyroid clonotypes expanded above 0.001 were also present.

An absence of ophthalmopathy progression within 18 months meant stable Graves' hyperthyroidism. PBMCs were collected from a roughly 10 ml volume of fresh peripheral blood. The CDR3 regions of TCR beta were amplified from RNA transcripts. First-round RT-PCR targeting the TCR CDR3 was performed with the HTBI primer set. MiXCR, run by TCRdb on the multiplex PCR reads, gives a single entry per CDR3 protein. Of some 560,000 distinct CDR3 sequences in the sample, around 16% were seen once. This clonotype has a count of ten or more. Antigen: not known. The CDR3 is 18 amino acids. CDR1 SEHNR and CDR2 FQNEAQ come from the germline V gene (reference sequence). Trimming at V came to 5 bases and at J to 4 bases, leaving 12 bases not matched to a gene.

Sequencing used blood. This sequence was found in a young woman with Graves' hyperthyroidism. This sequence joins TRBV7-9 and TRBJ2-1, with 12 bases that match TRBD1. The CDR3 bases are TGTGCCAGCAGCCATCGCCGGGACAGGGGGCGCGGGTACAATGAGCAGTTCTTC. Translated, it gives CASSHRRDRGRGYNEQFF.